This T cell receptor beta chain was sequenced in a study of patients and donors after allogeneic stem cell transplantation. Each CDR3 protein gets one entry after TCRdb re-called the RT-PCR reads with MiXCR. The sample includes roughly 960,000 distinct CDR3 sequences, under 20% of them seen just once. V was clipped by 6 bases and J by 2 bases, with 13 bases between them. CDR1 and CDR2 from the germline V gene are SGHAT and FQNNGV. The CDR3 is 14 amino acids. Sequenced material: blood, either unsorted or a sorted T cell fraction (not recorded which). The TCR sequence derives from a human donor who was either an allogeneic HSCT recipient or a stem cell or donor lymphocyte infusion donor (not recorded which). It is not recorded whose cells these are; they may come from a transplant donor. The rearrangement joins TRBV11-2 to TRBJ1-1; D gene ambiguous. The CDR3 here is CASRTTFGNTEAFF. CDR3 sequence (DNA): TGTGCCAGCAGGACGACCTTCGGAAACACTGAAGCTTTCTTT.